This T cell receptor (beta chain) was identified in a study of siplizumab effects on memory and regulatory T cells. A 37°C coculture lasting 6 days was applied to the mixed lymphocyte reaction cells. V shed 5 bases and J shed 10 bases, with 18 bases lying between them. Germline V gene lookup returns CDR1 SGHAT and CDR2 FQDESV (reference sequence). The CDR3 sequence is 15 residues long. This clone was counted only a few times. What it binds is not known. Libraries were prepared by immunoSEQ multiplex PCR; TCRdb keeps only in-frame clonotypes and omits some of them. The sample lists 3,000 to 3,500 clones, roughly 57% occurring once.

The sample consisted of CFSE-low (dividing) CD4+ T cells sorted from an allogeneic mixed lymphocyte reaction. The receptor's source is a human donor in good health; the cells came from an allogeneic mixed lymphocyte reaction. The chain recombines TRBV11-1 with TRBJ1-6; maybe TRBD1 (6 bases). CDR3 in DNA: TGTGCCAGCAGCCAGAACTTGGACAGCTTATCACCCCTCCACTTT. It specifies CASSQNLDSLSPLHF.